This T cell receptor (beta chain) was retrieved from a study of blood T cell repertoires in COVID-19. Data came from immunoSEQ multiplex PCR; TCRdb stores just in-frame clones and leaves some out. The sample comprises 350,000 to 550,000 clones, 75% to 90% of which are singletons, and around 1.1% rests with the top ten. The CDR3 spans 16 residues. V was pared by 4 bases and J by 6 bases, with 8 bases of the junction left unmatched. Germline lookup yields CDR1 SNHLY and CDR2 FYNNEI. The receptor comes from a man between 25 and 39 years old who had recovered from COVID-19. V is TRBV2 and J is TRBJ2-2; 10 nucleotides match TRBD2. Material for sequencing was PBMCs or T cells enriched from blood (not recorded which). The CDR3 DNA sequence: TGTGCCAGCAGTGGCTCTGAGACTAGCGGGCCCGGGGAGCTGTTTTTT. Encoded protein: CASSGSETSGPGELFF.